This TCR beta chain was sequenced in a study of cytomegalovirus exposure and HLA in healthy donors. Study-wide results and caveats: A list of approximately 160 TCR beta chains associated with cytomegalovirus was given. Using a false discovery rate of 0.05, a later analysis showed that approximately 18,000 TCR beta sequences were associated with HLA alleles. Some highly shared sequence variants likely arose as a pipeline artifact. Earlier analysis yielded a pattern in which most TCR beta V segments were productive about 90% or about 30% of the time.

Trimming removed 5 bases from V and 7 bases from J, with 17 bases in between. Germline V gives CDR1 LNHDA, CDR2 SQIVND (reference sequence). The CDR3 length is 14 residues. The PCR was carried out with 60 Vbeta primers and 13 Jbeta primers. Some clones are missing from TCRdb's copy, which holds only in-frame ones; the method was immunoSEQ multiplex PCR. The table records approximately 140,000 clones, 78% of them present only once. In regard to this clone: Its antigen is as yet unknown.

Sequenced input: PBMCs. The source of this sequence is a man aged 35 to 55 in good health and CMV-seropositive. V gene TRBV19 combines with J gene TRBJ1-1, with a possible D match to TRBD1 (6 bases). CDR3 nucleotide sequence: TGTGCCAGTAGTCCGGACAGCGTCCTACGTGAAGCTTTCTTT. Translating it yields CASSPDSVLREAFF.